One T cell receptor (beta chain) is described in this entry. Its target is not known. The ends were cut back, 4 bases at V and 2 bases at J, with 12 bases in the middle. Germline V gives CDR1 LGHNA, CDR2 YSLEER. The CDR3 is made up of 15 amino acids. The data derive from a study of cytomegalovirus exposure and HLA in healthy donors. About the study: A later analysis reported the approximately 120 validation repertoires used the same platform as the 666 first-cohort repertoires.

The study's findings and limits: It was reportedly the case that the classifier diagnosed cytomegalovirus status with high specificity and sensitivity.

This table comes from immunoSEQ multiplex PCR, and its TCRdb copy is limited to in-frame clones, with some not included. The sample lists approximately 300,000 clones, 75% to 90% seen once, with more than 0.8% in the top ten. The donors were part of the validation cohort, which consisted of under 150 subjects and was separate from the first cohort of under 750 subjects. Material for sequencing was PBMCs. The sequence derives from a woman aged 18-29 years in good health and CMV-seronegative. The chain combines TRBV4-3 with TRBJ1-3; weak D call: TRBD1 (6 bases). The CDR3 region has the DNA TGCGCCAGCAGCCCCGGACGACAGGCTGGAAACACCATATATTTT. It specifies CASSPGRQAGNTIYF.